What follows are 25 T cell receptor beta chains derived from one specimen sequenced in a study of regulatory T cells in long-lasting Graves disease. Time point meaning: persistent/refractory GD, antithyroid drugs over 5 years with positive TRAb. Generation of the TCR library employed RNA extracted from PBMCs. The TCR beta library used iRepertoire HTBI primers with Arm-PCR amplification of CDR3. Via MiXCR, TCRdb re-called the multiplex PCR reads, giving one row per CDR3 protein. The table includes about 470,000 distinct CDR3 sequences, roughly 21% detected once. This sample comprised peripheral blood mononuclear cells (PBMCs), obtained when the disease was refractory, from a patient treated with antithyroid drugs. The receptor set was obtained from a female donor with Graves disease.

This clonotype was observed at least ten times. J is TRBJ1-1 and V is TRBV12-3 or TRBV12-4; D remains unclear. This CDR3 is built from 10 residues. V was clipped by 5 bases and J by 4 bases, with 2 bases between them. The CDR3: CASSGTEAFF. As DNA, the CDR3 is TGTGCCAGCAGTGGCACTGAAGCTTTCTTT.

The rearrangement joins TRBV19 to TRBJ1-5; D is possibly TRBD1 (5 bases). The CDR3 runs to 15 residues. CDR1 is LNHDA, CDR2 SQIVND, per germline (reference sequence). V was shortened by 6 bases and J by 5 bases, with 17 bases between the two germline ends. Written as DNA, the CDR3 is TGTGCCAGTAGAGAGGCAGGGATCCCGGATCAGCCCCAGCATTTT. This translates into CASREAGIPDQPQHF.

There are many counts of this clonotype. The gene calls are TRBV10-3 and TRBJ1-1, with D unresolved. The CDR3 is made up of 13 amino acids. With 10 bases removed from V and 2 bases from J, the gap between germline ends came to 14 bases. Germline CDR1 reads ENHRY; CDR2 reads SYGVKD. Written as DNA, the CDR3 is TGTGCCACCCACGCTCCGCCTAACACTGAAGCTTTCTTT. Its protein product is CATHAPPNTEAFF.

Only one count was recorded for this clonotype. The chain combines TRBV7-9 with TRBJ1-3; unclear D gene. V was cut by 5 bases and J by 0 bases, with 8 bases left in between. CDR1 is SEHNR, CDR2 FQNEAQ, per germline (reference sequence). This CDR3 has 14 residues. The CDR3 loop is CASSRSHSGNTIYF. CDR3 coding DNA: TGTGCCAGCAGCCGCTCCCACTCTGGAAACACCATATATTTT.

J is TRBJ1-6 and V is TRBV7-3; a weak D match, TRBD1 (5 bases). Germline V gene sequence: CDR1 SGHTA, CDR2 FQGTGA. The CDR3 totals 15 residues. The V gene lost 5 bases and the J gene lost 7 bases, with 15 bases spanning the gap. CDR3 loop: CASSEGTAVNSPLHF. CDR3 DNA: TGTGCCAGCAGCGAGGGGACGGCTGTAAATTCACCCCTCCACTTT.

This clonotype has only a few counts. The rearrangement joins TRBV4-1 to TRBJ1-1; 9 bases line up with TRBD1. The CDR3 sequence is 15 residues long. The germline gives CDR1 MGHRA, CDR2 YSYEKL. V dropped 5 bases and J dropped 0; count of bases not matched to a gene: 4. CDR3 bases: TGCGCCAGCAGCGACAGGGGGTATATGAACACTGAAGCTTTCTTT. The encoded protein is CASSDRGYMNTEAFF.

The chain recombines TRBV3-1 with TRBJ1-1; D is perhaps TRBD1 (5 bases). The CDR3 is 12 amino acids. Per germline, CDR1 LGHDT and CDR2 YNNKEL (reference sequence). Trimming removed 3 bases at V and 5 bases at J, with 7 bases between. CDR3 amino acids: CASSQGVTEAFF. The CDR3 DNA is TGTGCCAGCAGCCAGGGGGTTACTGAAGCTTTCTTT.

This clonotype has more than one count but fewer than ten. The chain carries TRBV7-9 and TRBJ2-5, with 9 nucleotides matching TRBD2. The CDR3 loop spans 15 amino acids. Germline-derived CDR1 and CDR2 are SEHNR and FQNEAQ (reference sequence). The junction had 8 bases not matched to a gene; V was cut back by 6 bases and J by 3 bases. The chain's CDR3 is CASRPLAGHKETQYF. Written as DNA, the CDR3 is TGTGCCAGCAGACCACTAGCGGGCCACAAAGAGACCCAGTACTTC.

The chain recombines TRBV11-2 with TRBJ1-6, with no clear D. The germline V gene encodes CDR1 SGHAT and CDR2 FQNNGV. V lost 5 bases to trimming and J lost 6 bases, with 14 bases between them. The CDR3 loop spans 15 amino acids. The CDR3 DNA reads TGTGCCAGCAGCCGAGGAGGGCCGGGTAATTCACCCCTCCACTTT. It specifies CASSRGGPGNSPLHF.

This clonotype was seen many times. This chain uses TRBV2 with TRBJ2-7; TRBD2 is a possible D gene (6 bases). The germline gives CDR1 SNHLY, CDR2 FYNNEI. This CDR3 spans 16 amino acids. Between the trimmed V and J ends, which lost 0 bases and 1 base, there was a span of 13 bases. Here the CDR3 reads CASSEAWTGVSYEQYF. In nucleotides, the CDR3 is TGTGCCAGCAGTGAAGCTTGGACGGGGGTGTCCTACGAGCAGTACTTC.

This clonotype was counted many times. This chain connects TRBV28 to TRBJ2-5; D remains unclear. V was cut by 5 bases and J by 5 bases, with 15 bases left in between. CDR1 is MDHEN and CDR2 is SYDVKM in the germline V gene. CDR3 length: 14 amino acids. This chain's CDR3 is CASSARRGPETQYF. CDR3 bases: TGTGCCAGCAGTGCCCGCCGTGGACCGGAGACCCAGTACTTC.

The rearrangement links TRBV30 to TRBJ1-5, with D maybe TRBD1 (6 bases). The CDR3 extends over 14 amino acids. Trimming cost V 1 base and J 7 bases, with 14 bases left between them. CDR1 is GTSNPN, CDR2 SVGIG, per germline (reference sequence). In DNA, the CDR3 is TGTGCCTGGAGTGAAACTAGGGGGGACCAGCCCCAGCATTTT. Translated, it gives CAWSETRGDQPQHF.

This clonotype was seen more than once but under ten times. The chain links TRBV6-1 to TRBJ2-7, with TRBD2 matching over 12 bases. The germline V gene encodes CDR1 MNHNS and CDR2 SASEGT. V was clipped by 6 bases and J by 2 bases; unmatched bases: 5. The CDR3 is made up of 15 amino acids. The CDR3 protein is CASRAGLAGPYEQYF. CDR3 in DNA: TGTGCCAGCAGGGCAGGACTAGCGGGGCCCTACGAGCAGTACTTC.

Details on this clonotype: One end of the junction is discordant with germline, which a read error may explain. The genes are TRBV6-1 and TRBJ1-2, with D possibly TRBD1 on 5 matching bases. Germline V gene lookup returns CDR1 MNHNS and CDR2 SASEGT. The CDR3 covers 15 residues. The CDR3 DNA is TGTGCCAGCAGTGAAATGGGGACCGTCGTGGGTGGCAACACCTTC. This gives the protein CASSEMGTVVGGNTF.

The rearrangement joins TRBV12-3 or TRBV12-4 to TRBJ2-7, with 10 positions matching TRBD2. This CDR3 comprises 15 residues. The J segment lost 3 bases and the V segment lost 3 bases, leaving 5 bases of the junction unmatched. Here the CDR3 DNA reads TGTGCCAGCAGTTTTTCTAGCGGGAGTATCTACGAGCAGTACTTC. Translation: CASSFSSGSIYEQYF.

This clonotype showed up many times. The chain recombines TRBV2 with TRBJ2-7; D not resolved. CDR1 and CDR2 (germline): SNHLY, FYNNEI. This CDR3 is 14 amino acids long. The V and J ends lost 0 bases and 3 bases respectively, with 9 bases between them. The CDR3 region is CASSEAGGYYEQYF. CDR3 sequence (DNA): TGTGCCAGCAGTGAAGCTGGCGGATACTACGAGCAGTACTTC.

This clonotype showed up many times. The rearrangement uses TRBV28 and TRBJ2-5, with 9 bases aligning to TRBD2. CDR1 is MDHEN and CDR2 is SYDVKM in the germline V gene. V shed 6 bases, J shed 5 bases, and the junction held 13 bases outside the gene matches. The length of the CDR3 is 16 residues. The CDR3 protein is CASSPELAGVRETQYF. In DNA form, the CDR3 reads TGTGCCAGCAGCCCAGAGTTAGCGGGGGTTCGGGAGACCCAGTACTTC.

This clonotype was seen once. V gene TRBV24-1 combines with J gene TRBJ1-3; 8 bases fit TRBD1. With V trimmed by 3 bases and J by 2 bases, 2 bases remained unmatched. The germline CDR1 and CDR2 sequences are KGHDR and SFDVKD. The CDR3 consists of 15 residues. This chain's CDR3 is CATSDPDRAGNTIYF. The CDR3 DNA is TGTGCCACCAGTGATCCGGACAGGGCTGGAAACACCATATATTTT.

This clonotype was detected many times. The CDR3 sequence: CASSPGQGSHYEQYF. Written as DNA, the CDR3 is TGTGCCAGCAGCCCCGGACAGGGATCACACTACGAGCAGTACTTC. The gene calls are TRBV7-9 and TRBJ2-7; 8 bases are shared with TRBD1. Looked up from germline, CDR1 is SEHNR and CDR2 is FQNEAQ (reference sequence). The CDR3 runs to 15 residues. Trimming cost V 5 bases and J 3 bases; bases outside gene matches: 9.

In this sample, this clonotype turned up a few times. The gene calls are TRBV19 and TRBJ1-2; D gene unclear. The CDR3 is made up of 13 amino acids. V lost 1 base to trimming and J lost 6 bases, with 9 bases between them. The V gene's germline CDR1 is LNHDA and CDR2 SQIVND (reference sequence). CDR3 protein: CASSIGQAHGYTF. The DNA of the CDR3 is TGTGCCAGTAGTATAGGGCAGGCGCATGGCTACACCTTC.

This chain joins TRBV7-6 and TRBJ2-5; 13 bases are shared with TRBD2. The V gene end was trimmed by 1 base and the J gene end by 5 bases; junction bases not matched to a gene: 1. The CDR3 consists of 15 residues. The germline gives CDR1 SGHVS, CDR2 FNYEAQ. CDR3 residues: CASSLEGLAGETQYF. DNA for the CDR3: TGTGCCAGCAGCTTAGAGGGACTAGCGGGGGAGACCCAGTACTTC.

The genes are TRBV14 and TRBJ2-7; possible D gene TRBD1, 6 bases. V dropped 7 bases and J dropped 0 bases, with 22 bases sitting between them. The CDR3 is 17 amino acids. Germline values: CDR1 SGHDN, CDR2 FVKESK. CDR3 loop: CASNHRPAGAYSYEQYF. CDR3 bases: TGTGCCAGCAACCATCGTCCAGCAGGGGCCTACTCCTACGAGCAGTACTTC.

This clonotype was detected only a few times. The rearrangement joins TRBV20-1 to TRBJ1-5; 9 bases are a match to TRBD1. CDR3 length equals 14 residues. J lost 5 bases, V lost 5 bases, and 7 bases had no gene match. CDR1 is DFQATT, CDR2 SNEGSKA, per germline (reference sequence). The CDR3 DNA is TGCAGTGCTGGGGGAGACAGGGGGTATCAGCCCCAGCATTTT. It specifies CSAGGDRGYQPQHF.

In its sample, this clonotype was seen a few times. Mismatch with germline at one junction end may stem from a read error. The CDR3 DNA reads as TGCGCCAGCAGCGTCGTAAACCAGGGGTTCGCTGAAGCTTTCTTT. Translated: CASSVVNQGFAEAFF. This rearrangement joins TRBV9 to TRBJ1-1, with D possibly TRBD1 on 6 matching bases. The CDR3 has 15 residues. Germline CDR1 is SGDLS and CDR2 is YYNGEE.

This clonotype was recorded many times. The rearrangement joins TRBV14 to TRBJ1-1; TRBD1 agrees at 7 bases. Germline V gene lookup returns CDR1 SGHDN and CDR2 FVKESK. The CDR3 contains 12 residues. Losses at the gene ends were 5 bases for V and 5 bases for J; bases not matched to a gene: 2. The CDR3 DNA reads TGTGCCAGCAGCGCGACAGGGACTGAAGCTTTCTTT. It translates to CASSATGTEAFF.